This T cell receptor beta chain was found in a study of shared clonotypes between healthy human individuals. TCRdb keeps only in-frame clones here, not all; method: immunoSEQ multiplex PCR. The table lists about 530,000 clones, roughly 79% of them singletons. The clonotype was recovered from a woman in her thirties or forties in good health. Some clones in this sample may be carry-over from other donors' samples. Sequenced: PBMCs.

CDR3 sequence: CASSPPQGADTEAFF. CDR3 in DNA: TGTGCCAGCAGTCCACCACAGGGGGCGGACACTGAAGCTTTCTTT. This chain joins TRBV28 and TRBJ1-1; 9 bases line up with TRBD1. V lost 5 bases and J lost 3; bases outside the gene matches: 7. Germline V lookup: CDR1 MDHEN, CDR2 SYDVKM. CDR3 length: 15 residues. Full variable domain (outside the CDR3, taken from reference TRBV28 and TRBJ1-1): DVKVTQSSRYLVKRTGEKVFLECVQDMDHENMFWYRQDPGLGLRLIYFSYDVKMKEKGDIPEGYSVSREKKERFSLILESASTNQTSMYLCASSPPQGADTEAFFGQGTRLTVV.